A single sample is the source of the 18 T cell receptor beta chains below, sequenced in a study of human T cells and chemical hapten exposure (dated by TCRdb to about 2021). The time point label, read with the paper, signifies: patch test 2, 6 weeks after DPC sensitization. What the treatment or condition label conveys for this sample: therapeutic diphenylcyclopropenone sensitization with weekly scalp DPC. The library came from RACE. The sequencer was a NextSeq 500. TCRdb trimmed the raw reads at Q25, called clones with MiXCR and kept productive beta chains. Each record represents a unique CDR3 protein, reported with the most common genes and DNA among its rows. The sample table records fewer than 85,000 distinct CDR3 sequences; roughly 10% of these occur just once. The ten biggest clones cover 2% to 2.5% of the sample. The input for sequencing was whole blood, taken in connection with sensitization to the hapten diphenylcyclopropenone (DPC). The receptors come from a woman aged 30 to 39 with alopecia areata. Some clones in this sample may be carry-over from other donors' samples.

The table lists this clonotype with a few counts. The CDR3 DNA sequence: TGTGCCAGCAGCGCCACTAGCACAGATACGCAGTATTTT. This encodes CASSATSTDTQYF. The chain carries TRBV9 and TRBJ2-3; D not certain. Trimming left V 3 bases short and J 0 bases short, with 5 bases between. Germline-derived CDR1 and CDR2 are SGDLS and YYNGEE. This CDR3 has 13 residues.

CDR3 in amino acids: CSVETYQETQYF. Here the CDR3 DNA reads TGCAGCGTTGAAACATACCAAGAGACCCAGTACTTC. The rearrangement uses TRBV29-1 and TRBJ2-5; D call uncertain. This CDR3 has 12 amino acids. The ends were cut back, 2 bases at V and 0 bases at J, with 4 bases in the middle. Germline V CDR1 and CDR2: SQVTM, ANQGSEA.

This clonotype came up a few times. This chain uses TRBV6-1 with TRBJ1-5; D is undetermined. The V end was cut by 8 bases, the J end by 7 bases, with 27 bases between. From germline, CDR1 is MNHNS and CDR2 SASEGT. The CDR3 contains 17 residues. The CDR3 DNA follows: TGTGCCAGCGCCGGACGCGGTACACTCTCATCGGGACAGCCCCAGCATTTT. Translated: CASAGRGTLSSGQPQHF.

This clonotype has at least ten counts. This rearrangement joins TRBV10-3 to TRBJ1-1; D not certain. V lost 3 bases, J lost 0 bases, and 5 bases lay in between. The CDR3 sequence is 13 residues long. Germline V gives CDR1 ENHRY, CDR2 SYGVKD. CDR3 bases: TGTGCCATCAGTGAACGGTTGAACACTGAAGCTTTCTTT. Its translation is CAISERLNTEAFF.

This clonotype has more than one count but fewer than ten. V is TRBV20-1 and J is TRBJ1-5; D is undetermined. Germline assignment: CDR1 DFQATT and CDR2 SNEGSKA (reference sequence). CDR3 length: 12 amino acids. V lost 3 bases to trimming and J lost 1 base, with 4 bases between them. The DNA for the CDR3 is TGCAGTGCTAGTCTCAGCAATCAGCCCCAGCATTTT. As protein: CSASLSNQPQHF.

This rearrangement joins TRBV9 to TRBJ1-6; no definite D call. The length of the CDR3 is 14 residues. Trimming took off 0 bases at V and 10 bases at J, with 11 bases between the two ends. The germline V gene encodes CDR1 SGDLS and CDR2 YYNGEE. Here the CDR3 DNA reads TGTGCCAGCAGCGTAGGCCTTGAAAGGTCACCCCTCCACTTT. This sequence encodes CASSVGLERSPLHF. Looking up the rest from reference TRBV9 and TRBJ1-6 gives the full variable domain: DSGVTQTPKHLITATGQRVTLRCSPRSGDLSVYWYQQSLDQGLQFLIQYYNGEERAKGNILERFSAQQFPDLHSELNLSSLELGDSALYFCASSVGLERSPLHFGNGTRLTVT.

This clonotype was detected ten times or more. The J gene is TRBJ1-2, the V gene TRBV28; D gene ambiguous. Germline assignment: CDR1 MDHEN and CDR2 SYDVKM. The CDR3 length is 11 residues. Trimming took off 4 bases at V and 1 base at J, with 1 base between the two ends. CDR3 residues: CASSYNYGYTF. In DNA, the CDR3 is TGTGCCAGCAGTTATAACTATGGCTACACCTTC.

This clonotype has at least ten counts. The chain couples TRBV7-2 to TRBJ2-7; 12 positions agree with TRBD2. This CDR3 is 15 amino acids long. Per the germline V gene, CDR1 is SGHTA and CDR2 is FQGNSA. V gave up 3 bases and J gave up 7 bases; unmatched junction bases: 7. The CDR3 loop is CASSLTSGGPLEQYF. In nucleotides, the CDR3 is TGTGCCAGCAGCTTGACTAGCGGGGGTCCCCTTGAGCAGTACTTC. Complete variable domain (other parts from reference TRBV7-2 and TRBJ2-7): GAGVSQSPSNKVTEKGKDVELRCDPISGHTALYWYRQSLGQGLEFLIYFQGNSAPDKSGLPSDRFSAERTGGSVSTLTIQRTQQEDSAVYLCASSLTSGGPLEQYFGPGTRLTVT.

V usage is TRBV9 and J usage is TRBJ2-7, with 9 bases lining up with TRBD2. The CDR3 covers 15 residues. Trimming cost V 0 bases and J 5 bases; bases outside gene matches: 6. Per the germline V gene, CDR1 is SGDLS and CDR2 is YYNGEE. The CDR3 sequence: CASSVETSGLDEQYF. DNA of the CDR3: TGTGCCAGCAGCGTAGAAACTAGCGGGTTGGACGAGCAGTACTTC.

This clonotype was seen many times. The chain joins TRBV29-1 to TRBJ1-1; D gene ambiguous. V was shortened by 0 bases and J by 5 bases, with 13 bases between the two germline ends. Germline V CDR1 and CDR2: SQVTM, ANQGSEA. The CDR3 spans 14 residues. CDR3 bases: TGCAGCGTTGAAGAAGTACCGGGTTCAACTGAAGCTTTCTTT. This encodes CSVEEVPGSTEAFF.

This clonotype was observed at least ten times. J is TRBJ2-7 and V is TRBV4-3; 8 bases match TRBD1. The junction had 11 bases not matched to a gene; V was cut back by 3 bases and J by 4 bases. CDR1 is LGHNA, CDR2 YSLEER, per germline. This CDR3 region has 16 residues. CDR3 nucleotide sequence: TGCGCCAGCAGCCAGCACCCAACGGACAGGGCGTACGAGCAGTACTTC. Translation: CASSQHPTDRAYEQYF.

This clonotype was counted many times. The CDR3 DNA sequence: TGTGCCAGCAGCCAAGAAGCGGGGGGCACAGATACGCAGTATTTT. It encodes CASSQEAGGTDTQYF. The gene calls are TRBV3-1 and TRBJ2-3; 8 nucleotides agree with TRBD2. With V trimmed by 0 bases and J by 1 base, 0 bases remained unmatched. The CDR3 totals 15 residues. Germline assignment: CDR1 LGHDT and CDR2 YNNKEL (reference sequence).

Ten or more counts support this clonotype. The gene calls are TRBV29-1 and TRBJ2-7; TRBD1 aligns across 9 bases. With V trimmed by 3 bases and J by 6 bases, 9 bases remained unmatched. Germline V gene data show CDR1 as SQVTM and CDR2 as ANQGSEA. CDR3 length equals 14 residues. CDR3 sequence: CSVDSRDRASEQYF. Written as DNA, the CDR3 is TGCAGCGTTGATAGTAGGGACAGGGCAAGCGAGCAGTACTTC.

The chain links TRBV12-3 or TRBV12-4 to TRBJ2-2, with unresolved D. The CDR3 covers 12 residues. Trimming left V 2 bases short and J 8 bases short, with 6 bases between. The CDR3 DNA reads as TGTGCCAGCAGTTTAATGGGAGGGGAGCTGTTTTTT. It codes for CASSLMGGELFF.

Note on this clonotype: A much larger clonotype is one base distant, so this may be a read error. CDR3 amino acids: CASSEGTGGGYGYIF. CDR3 DNA sequence: TGTGCCAGCAGTGAAGGGACAGGGGGCGGCTATGGCTACATCTTC. The chain joins TRBV2 to TRBJ1-2, with 11 bases that match TRBD1. There are 15 residues in the CDR3. Germline CDR1 and CDR2: SNHLY and FYNNEI.

This clonotype was detected ten times or more. The rearrangement joins TRBV4-3 to TRBJ1-4; maybe TRBD1 (5 bases). Germline CDR1 LGHNA, CDR2 YSLEER. V was pared by 1 base and J by 6 bases, with 15 bases between. The CDR3 is 16 residues long. This chain's CDR3 is CASSQGAGRLDEKLFF. The CDR3 DNA reads as TGCGCCAGCAGCCAAGGCGCGGGACGGCTTGATGAAAAACTGTTTTTT.

The sample holds many counts of this clonotype. V and J are TRBV20-1 and TRBJ1-1; 9 nucleotides align to TRBD1. Germline CDR1 is DFQATT and CDR2 is SNEGSKA (reference sequence). Germline trimming cut 6 bases from V and 6 bases from J; bases unmatched to any gene: 8. The CDR3 runs to 13 residues. The CDR3 loop reads CSAKTDRGSEAFF. Written as DNA, the CDR3 is TGCAGTGCGAAAACGGACAGGGGCTCTGAAGCTTTCTTT.

This clonotype was detected ten times or more. The chain uses TRBV28 and TRBJ1-4, with TRBD1 identical over 8 bases. Germline loops: CDR1 MDHEN, CDR2 SYDVKM. This CDR3 spans 15 amino acids. V lost 5 bases to trimming and J lost 3 bases; unmatched junction nucleotides: 5. The CDR3 DNA reads as TGTGCCAGCAGTCTGACAGGGGTGGCTAATGAAAAACTGTTTTTT. Translation: CASSLTGVANEKLFF.